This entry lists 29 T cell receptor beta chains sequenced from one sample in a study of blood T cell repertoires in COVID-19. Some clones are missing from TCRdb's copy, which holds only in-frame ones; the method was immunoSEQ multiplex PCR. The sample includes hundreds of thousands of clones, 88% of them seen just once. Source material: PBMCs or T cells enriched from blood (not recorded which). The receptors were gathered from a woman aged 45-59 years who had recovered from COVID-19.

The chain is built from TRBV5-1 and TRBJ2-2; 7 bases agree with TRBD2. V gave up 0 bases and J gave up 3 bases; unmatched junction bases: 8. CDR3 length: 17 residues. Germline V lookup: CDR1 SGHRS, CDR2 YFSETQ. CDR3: CASSLDAGRRDTGELFF. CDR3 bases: TGCGCCAGCAGCTTGGATGCCGGGAGGAGAGACACCGGGGAGCTGTTTTTT. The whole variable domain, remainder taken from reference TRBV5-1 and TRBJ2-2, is KAGVTQTPRYLIKTRGQQVTLSCSPISGHRSVSWYQQTPGQGLQFLFEYFSETQRNKGNFPGRFSGRQFSNSRSEMNVSTLELGDSALYLCASSLDAGRRDTGELFFGEGSRLTVL.

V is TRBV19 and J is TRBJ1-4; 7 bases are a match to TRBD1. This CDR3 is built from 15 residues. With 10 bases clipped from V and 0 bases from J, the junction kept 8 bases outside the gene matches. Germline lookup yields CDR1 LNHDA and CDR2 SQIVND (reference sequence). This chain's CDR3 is CATRRDSATNEKLFF. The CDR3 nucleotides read TGTGCCACCCGCCGGGACAGTGCAACTAATGAAAAACTGTTTTTT.

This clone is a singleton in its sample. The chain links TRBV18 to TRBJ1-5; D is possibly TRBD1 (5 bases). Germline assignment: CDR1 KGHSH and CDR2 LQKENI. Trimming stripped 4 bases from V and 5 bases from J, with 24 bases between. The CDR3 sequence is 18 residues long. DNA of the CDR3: TGTGCCAGCTCACGACTTAATTCCAGGGTTTCTTTCGATCAGCCCCAGCATTTT. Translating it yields CASSRLNSRVSFDQPQHF.

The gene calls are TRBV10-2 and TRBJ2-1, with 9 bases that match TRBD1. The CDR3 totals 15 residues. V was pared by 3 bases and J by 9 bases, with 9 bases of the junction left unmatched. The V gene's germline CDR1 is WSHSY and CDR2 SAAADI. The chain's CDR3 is CASSDPGQGDPEQFF. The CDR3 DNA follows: TGCGCCAGCAGTGACCCGGGACAGGGTGATCCTGAGCAGTTCTTC.

CDR3 nucleotide sequence: TGCGCCAGCAGCCACGGAGTAAAACAGGGCTTCACTGAAGCTTTCTTT. Protein product: CASSHGVKQGFTEAFF. The chain is built from TRBV4-1 and TRBJ1-1, with a tentative D call TRBD1 (6 bases). The germline CDR1 and CDR2 sequences are MGHRA and YSYEKL. Trimming took off 3 bases at V and 4 bases at J, with 18 bases between the two ends. The CDR3 sequence is 16 residues long.

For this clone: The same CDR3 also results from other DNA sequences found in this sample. The CDR3 DNA sequence: TGTGCCAGCAGTACAACCTACGAGCAGTACTTC. This gives the protein CASSTTYEQYF. The chain combines TRBV28 with TRBJ2-7; D call uncertain. The germline V gene has CDR1 MDHEN and CDR2 SYDVKM. Trimming took 5 bases from V and 2 from J, leaving 4 bases between them. The CDR3 is made up of 11 amino acids. Variable domain in full (rest from reference TRBV28 and TRBJ2-7): DVKVTQSSRYLVKRTGEKVFLECVQDMDHENMFWYRQDPGLGLRLIYFSYDVKMKEKGDIPEGYSVSREKKERFSLILESASTNQTSMYLCASSTTYEQYFGPGTRLTVT.

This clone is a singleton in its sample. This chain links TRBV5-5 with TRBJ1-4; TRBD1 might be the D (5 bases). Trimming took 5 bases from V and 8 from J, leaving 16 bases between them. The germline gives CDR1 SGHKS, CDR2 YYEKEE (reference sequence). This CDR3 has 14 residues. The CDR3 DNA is TGTGCCAGCAGTTCGCAGGGAGGCAGGGAAAAACTGTTTTTT. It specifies CASSSQGGREKLFF.

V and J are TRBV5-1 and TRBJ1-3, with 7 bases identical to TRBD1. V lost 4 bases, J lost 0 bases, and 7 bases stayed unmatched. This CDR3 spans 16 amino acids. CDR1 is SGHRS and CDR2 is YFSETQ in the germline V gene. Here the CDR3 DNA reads TGCGCCAGCAGCAGCACTGGGACAGACTCTGGAAACACCATATATTTT. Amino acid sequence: CASSSTGTDSGNTIYF.

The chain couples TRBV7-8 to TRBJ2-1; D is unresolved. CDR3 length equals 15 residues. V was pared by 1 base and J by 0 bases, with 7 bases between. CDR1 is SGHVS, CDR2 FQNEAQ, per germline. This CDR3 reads CASSLGLNSYNEQFF. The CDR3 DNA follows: TGTGCCAGCAGCTTAGGACTCAACTCCTACAATGAGCAGTTCTTC.

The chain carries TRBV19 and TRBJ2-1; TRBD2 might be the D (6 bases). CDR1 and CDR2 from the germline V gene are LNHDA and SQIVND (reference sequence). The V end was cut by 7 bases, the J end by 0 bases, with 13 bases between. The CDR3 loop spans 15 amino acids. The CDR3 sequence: CASTPRGSSYNEQFF. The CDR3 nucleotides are TGTGCCAGTACCCCCCGGGGGAGCTCCTACAATGAGCAGTTCTTC.

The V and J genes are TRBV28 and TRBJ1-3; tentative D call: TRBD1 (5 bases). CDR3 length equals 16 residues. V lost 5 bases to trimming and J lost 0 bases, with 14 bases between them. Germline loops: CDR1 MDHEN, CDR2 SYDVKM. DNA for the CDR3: TGTGCCAGCAGTCCGATCACAGGCAACTCTGGAAACACCATATATTTT. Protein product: CASSPITGNSGNTIYF.

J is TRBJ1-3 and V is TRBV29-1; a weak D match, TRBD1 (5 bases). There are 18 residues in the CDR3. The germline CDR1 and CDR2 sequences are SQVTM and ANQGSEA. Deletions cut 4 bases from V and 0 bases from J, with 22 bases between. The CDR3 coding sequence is TGCAGCGTTGTCCTCGGCGACAGCCTGAGCCCCTCTGGAAACACCATATATTTT. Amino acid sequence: CSVVLGDSLSPSGNTIYF.

DNA for the CDR3: TGTGCCAGCAGTGGGCGGTTGAGCTCCTATAATTCACCCCTCCACTTT. Translated: CASSGRLSSYNSPLHF. V gene TRBV2 combines with J gene TRBJ1-6; D call uncertain. Trimming left V 4 bases short and J 0 bases short, with 10 bases between. This CDR3 has 16 residues. Germline lookup yields CDR1 SNHLY and CDR2 FYNNEI.

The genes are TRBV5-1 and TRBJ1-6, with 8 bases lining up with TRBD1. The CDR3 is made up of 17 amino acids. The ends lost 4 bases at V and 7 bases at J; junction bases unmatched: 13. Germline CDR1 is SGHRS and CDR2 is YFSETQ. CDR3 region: CASSPSANRGSNSPLHF. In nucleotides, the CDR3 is TGCGCCAGCAGCCCGTCCGCAAACAGGGGGTCAAATTCACCCCTCCACTTT.

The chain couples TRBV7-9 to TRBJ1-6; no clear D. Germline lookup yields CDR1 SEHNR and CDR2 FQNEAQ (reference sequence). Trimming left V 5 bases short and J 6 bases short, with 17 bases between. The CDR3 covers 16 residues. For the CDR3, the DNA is TGTGCCAGCAGCCCGTTATCCTGGGCCGCTAATTCACCCCTCCACTTT. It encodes CASSPLSWAANSPLHF.

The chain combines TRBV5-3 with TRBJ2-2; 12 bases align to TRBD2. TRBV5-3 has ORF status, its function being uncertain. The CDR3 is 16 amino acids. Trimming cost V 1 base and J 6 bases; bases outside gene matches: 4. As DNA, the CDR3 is TGTGCCAGAAGCTTGATGCCTAGCGGGAGGGCCGGGGAGCTGTTTTTT. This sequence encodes CARSLMPSGRAGELFF.

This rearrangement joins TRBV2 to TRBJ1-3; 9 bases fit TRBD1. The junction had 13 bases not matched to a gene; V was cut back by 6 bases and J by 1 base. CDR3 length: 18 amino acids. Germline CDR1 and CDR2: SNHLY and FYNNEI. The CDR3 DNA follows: TGTGCCAGCAGGGCCGGGACAGGGATCCTCCCATCTGGAAACACCATATATTTT. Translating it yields CASRAGTGILPSGNTIYF.

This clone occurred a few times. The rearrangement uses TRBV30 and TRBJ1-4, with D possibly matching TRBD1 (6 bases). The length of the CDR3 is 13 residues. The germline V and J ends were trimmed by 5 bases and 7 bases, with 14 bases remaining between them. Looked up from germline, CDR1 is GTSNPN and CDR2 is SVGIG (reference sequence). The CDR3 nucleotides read TGTGCCTGGGCACAGGGACCGGGTGAAAAACTGTTTTTT. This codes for CAWAQGPGEKLFF.

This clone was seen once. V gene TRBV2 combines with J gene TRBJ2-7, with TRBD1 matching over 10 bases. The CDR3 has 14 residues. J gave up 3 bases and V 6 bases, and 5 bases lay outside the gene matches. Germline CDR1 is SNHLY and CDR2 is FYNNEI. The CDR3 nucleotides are TGTGCCAGCAGAGGGGACAGGGGTTTCTACGAGCAGTACTTC. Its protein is CASRGDRGFYEQYF.

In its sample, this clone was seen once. The CDR3 sequence: CASSQVGGARETQYF. The CDR3 nucleotides read TGTGCCAGCAGCCAAGTTGGAGGGGCCCGGGAGACCCAGTACTTC. The rearrangement links TRBV3-1 (or the pseudogene TRBV3-2) to TRBJ2-5, with D perhaps matching TRBD2 (6 bases). This CDR3 has 15 residues. V shed 1 base and J shed 5 bases, with 14 bases lying between them. Per germline, CDR1 LGHDT and CDR2 YNNKEL (reference sequence).

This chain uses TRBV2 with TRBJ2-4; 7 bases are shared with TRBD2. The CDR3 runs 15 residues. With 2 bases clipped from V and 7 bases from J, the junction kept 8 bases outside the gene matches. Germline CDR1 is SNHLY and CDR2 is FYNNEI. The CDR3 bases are TGTGCCAGCAGTGAAAGGGCCGTGGGGGGGAACATTCAGTACTTC. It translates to CASSERAVGGNIQYF.

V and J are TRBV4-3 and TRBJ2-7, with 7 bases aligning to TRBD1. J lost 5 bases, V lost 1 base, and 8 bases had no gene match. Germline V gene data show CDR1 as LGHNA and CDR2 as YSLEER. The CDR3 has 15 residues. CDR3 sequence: CASSQGRQGVHEQYF. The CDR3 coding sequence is TGCGCCAGCAGCCAAGGGAGGCAGGGGGTCCACGAGCAGTACTTC.

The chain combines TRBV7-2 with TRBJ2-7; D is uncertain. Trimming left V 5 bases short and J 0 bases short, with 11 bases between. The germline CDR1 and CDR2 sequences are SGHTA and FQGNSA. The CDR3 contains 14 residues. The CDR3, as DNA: TGTGCCAGCAGCCAAGCATGGAGCTCCTACGAGCAGTACTTC. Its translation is CASSQAWSSYEQYF.

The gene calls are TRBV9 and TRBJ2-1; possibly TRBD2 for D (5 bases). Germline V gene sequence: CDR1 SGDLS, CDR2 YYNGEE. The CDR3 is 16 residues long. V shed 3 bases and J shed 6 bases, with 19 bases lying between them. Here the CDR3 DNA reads TGTGCCAGCAGCGCCCCCCGGGGAGTTGGATCCAATGAGCAGTTCTTC. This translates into CASSAPRGVGSNEQFF.

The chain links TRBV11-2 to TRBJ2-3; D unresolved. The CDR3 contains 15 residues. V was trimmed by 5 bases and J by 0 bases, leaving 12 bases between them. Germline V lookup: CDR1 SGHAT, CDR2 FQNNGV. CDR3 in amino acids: CASSPLPGSTDTQYF. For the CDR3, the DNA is TGTGCCAGCAGCCCACTGCCGGGTAGCACAGATACGCAGTATTTT.

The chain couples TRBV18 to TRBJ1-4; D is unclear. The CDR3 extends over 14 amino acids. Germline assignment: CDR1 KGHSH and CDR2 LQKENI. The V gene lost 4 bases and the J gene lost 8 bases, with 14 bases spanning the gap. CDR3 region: CASSLARAGEKLFF. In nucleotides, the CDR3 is TGTGCCAGCTCACTGGCACGTGCGGGGGAAAAACTGTTTTTT. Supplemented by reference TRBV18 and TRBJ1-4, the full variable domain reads NAGVMQNPRHLVRRRGQEARLRCSPMKGHSHVYWYRQLPEEGLKFMVYLQKENIIDESGMPKERFSAEFPKEGPSILRIQQVVRGDSAAYFCASSLARAGEKLFFGSGTQLSVL.

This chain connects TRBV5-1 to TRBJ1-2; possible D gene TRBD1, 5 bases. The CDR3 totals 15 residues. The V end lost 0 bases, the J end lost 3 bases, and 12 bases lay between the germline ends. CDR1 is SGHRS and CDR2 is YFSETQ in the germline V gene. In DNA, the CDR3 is TGCGCCAGCAGCTTGGGGTCAGGGATGGACTATGGCTACACCTTC. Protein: CASSLGSGMDYGYTF.

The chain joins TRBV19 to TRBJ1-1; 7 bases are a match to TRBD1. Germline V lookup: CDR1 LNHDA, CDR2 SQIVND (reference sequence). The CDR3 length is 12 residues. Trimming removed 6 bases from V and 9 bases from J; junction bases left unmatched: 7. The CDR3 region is CASRTGTAKAFF. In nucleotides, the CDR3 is TGTGCCAGTAGAACCGGGACAGCAAAAGCTTTCTTT.

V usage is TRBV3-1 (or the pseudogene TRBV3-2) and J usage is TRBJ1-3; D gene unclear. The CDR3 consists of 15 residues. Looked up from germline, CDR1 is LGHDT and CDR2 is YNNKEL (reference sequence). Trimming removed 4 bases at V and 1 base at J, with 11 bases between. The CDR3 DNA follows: TGTGCCAGCAGCCCCCGGTTGACATCTGGAAACACCATATATTTT. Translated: CASSPRLTSGNTIYF.